The rows below give T cell receptor beta chains drawn from one sample of a study of cytomegalovirus exposure and HLA in healthy donors. Assay used: immunoSEQ multiplex PCR; TCRdb lists only in-frame clones, some missing. Altogether approximately 87,000 clones are present, approximately 84% being singletons, with the ten largest covering 5.5% to 6.5%. Sequenced sample: PBMCs. All receptors come from a woman aged 18-30 years in good health and CMV-seropositive. CDR3s include the opening cysteine and the closing phenylalanine or tryptophan. The D gene is left open where the match is weak. Not all rows give a size; the values are once, few, many and, for expanded clones, a class.

CDR3: CASRSISGLAGVEQFF
DNA: TGTGCCAGCAGGTCCATTTCCGGACTAGCGGGAGTCGAGCAGTTCTTC
length: 16
J: TRBJ2-1
size: .
V: TRBV6-7
D: TRBD2

CDR3: CASSYQGYNSPLHF
DNA: TGTGCCAGCAGTTATCAGGGGTATAATTCACCCCTCCACTTT
length: 14
J: TRBJ1-6
size: .
V: TRBV6-5
D: .

CDR3: CASSLEIRTANSPLHF
DNA: TGTGCCAGCAGCTTAGAAATCAGGACAGCAAATTCACCCCTCCACTTT
length: 16
J: TRBJ1-6
size: .
V: TRBV7-8
D: .

CDR3: CASSYSGTVTHEQYF
DNA: TGTGCCAGCAGTTACTCCGGGACAGTAACCCACGAGCAGTACTTC
length: 15
J: TRBJ2-7
size: once
V: TRBV6-5
D: TRBD1

CDR3: CASSQGPGRTVNEQFF
DNA: TGTGCCAGCAGCCAAGGCCCCGGGAGAACGGTAAATGAGCAGTTCTTC
length: 16
J: TRBJ2-1
size: .
V: TRBV7-6
D: .

CDR3: CASSQDLGQGSDTQYF
DNA: TGTGCCAGCAGCCAAGATCTCGGCCAGGGCTCAGATACGCAGTATTTT
length: 16
J: TRBJ2-3
size: few
V: TRBV4-2
D: .

CDR3: CASSESHPGDTQYF
DNA: TGCGCCAGCAGTGAGTCGCATCCGGGGGATACGCAGTATTTT
length: 14
J: TRBJ2-3
size: .
V: TRBV10-1
D: .

CDR3: CASSLGSGGPSGELFF
DNA: TGCGCCAGCAGCTTGGGCTCGGGGGGGCCCTCCGGGGAGCTGTTTTTT
length: 16
J: TRBJ2-2
size: .
V: TRBV5-1
D: TRBD2

CDR3: CASSSSGSLNEQYF
DNA: TGTGCCAGCAGTTCCAGCGGGAGTCTAAACGAGCAGTACTTC
length: 14
J: TRBJ2-7
size: .
V: TRBV6-5
D: TRBD2

CDR3: CASSQGANTGTGIRGYTF
DNA: TGCGCCAGCAGCCAAGGAGCTAATACCGGGACAGGGATAAGGGGCTACACCTTC
length: 18
J: TRBJ1-2
size: .
V: TRBV4-1
D: TRBD1

CDR3: CASSWDRDYQETQYF
DNA: TGTGCCAGCAGCTGGGACAGGGATTACCAAGAGACCCAGTACTTC
length: 15
J: TRBJ2-5
size: .
V: TRBV7-9
D: TRBD1

CDR3: CASSFKRLAGGVETQYF
DNA: TGTGCCAGCAGCTTCAAACGACTAGCGGGGGGGGTGGAGACCCAGTACTTC
length: 17
J: TRBJ2-5
size: .
V: TRBV5-4
D: TRBD2

CDR3: CASSEPSLAGDYEQYF
DNA: TGTGCCAGCAGCGAGCCCTCTCTAGCGGGAGATTACGAGCAGTACTTC
length: 16
J: TRBJ2-7
size: .
V: TRBV2
D: TRBD2

CDR3: CASEGRRYEKLFF
DNA: TGTGCCAGCGAGGGCAGGCGGTATGAAAAACTGTTTTTT
length: 13
J: TRBJ1-4
size: .
V: TRBV7-9
D: .

CDR3: CASSREARTGELFF
DNA: TGTGCCAGCAGCCGCGAGGCCCGCACCGGGGAGCTGTTTTTT
length: 14
J: TRBJ2-2
size: .
V: TRBV7-9
D: .

CDR3: CASSLGANEKLFF
DNA: TGCGCCAGCAGCTTGGGGGCCAATGAAAAACTGTTTTTT
length: 13
J: TRBJ1-4
size: few
V: TRBV5-1
D: .

CDR3: CASSLGQKNQPQHF
DNA: TGTGCCAGCAGCTTAGGACAGAAAAATCAGCCCCAGCATTTT
length: 14
J: TRBJ1-5
size: .
V: TRBV5-6
D: .

CDR3: CASSFLDPTGPSEQYF
DNA: TGTGCCAGCAGTTTCCTAGACCCGACCGGCCCCTCCGAGCAGTACTTC
length: 16
J: TRBJ2-7
size: .
V: TRBV27
D: .

CDR3: CASSQTQTGGLGYTF
DNA: TGTGCCAGCAGTCAGACTCAAACAGGGGGCCTTGGCTACACCTTC
length: 15
J: TRBJ1-2
size: .
V: TRBV6-1
D: TRBD1

CDR3: CASSLLAGANTEAFF
DNA: TGTGCCAGCAGTTTACTCGCGGGGGCCAACACTGAAGCTTTCTTT
length: 15
J: TRBJ1-1
size: few
V: TRBV28
D: .

CDR3: CAWTKTGEIPEAFF
DNA: TGTGCCTGGACAAAGACAGGGGAAATCCCTGAAGCTTTCTTT
length: 14
J: TRBJ1-1
size: .
V: TRBV30
D: TRBD1

CDR3: CASSFSSGNTIYF
DNA: TGTGCCAGCAGCTTCAGCTCTGGAAACACCATATATTTT
length: 13
J: TRBJ1-3
size: .
V: TRBV5-6
D: .

CDR3: CASSQGQGEPLHF
DNA: TGCGCCAGCAGCCAAGGACAGGGGGAACCCCTCCACTTT
length: 13
J: TRBJ1-6
size: .
V: TRBV4-1
D: TRBD1

CDR3: CASSERANYEQYF
DNA: TGCGCCAGCAGTGAGAGAGCTAACTACGAGCAGTACTTC
length: 13
J: TRBJ2-7
size: once
V: TRBV10-1
D: .

CDR3: CASNRDIQETQYF
DNA: TGTGCCAGCAACAGGGACATACAAGAGACCCAGTACTTC
length: 13
J: TRBJ2-5
size: .
V: TRBV7-9
D: .

CDR3: CASSLGGGGNTGELFF
DNA: TGTGCCAGCAGCTTAGGAGGGGGCGGGAACACCGGGGAGCTGTTTTTT
length: 16
J: TRBJ2-2
size: .
V: TRBV7-2
D: TRBD1

CDR3: CASSPTGNQPQHF
DNA: TGTGCCAGCAGCCCCACAGGGAATCAGCCCCAGCATTTT
length: 13
J: TRBJ1-5
size: .
V: TRBV7-9
D: .

CDR3: CASSDFDSTYEQYF
DNA: TGTGCCAGCAGTGATTTTGACAGTACCTACGAGCAGTACTTC
length: 14
J: TRBJ2-7
size: .
V: TRBV2
D: .

CDR3: CASSEQGVKVYGYTF
DNA: TGTGCCAGCAGTGAACAGGGGGTTAAAGTCTATGGCTACACCTTC
length: 15
J: TRBJ1-2
size: once
V: TRBV2
D: TRBD1

CDR3: CASTRSNEQFF
DNA: TGTGCCAGCACTAGGTCCAATGAGCAGTTCTTC
length: 11
J: TRBJ2-1
size: few
V: TRBV6-5
D: .

CDR3: CASSPNRGNYGYTF
DNA: TGTGCCAGCTCACCTAACAGGGGAAACTATGGCTACACCTTC
length: 14
J: TRBJ1-2
size: .
V: TRBV18
D: TRBD1

CDR3: CASSYSTGEYYEQYF
DNA: TGTGCCAGCAGCTACTCAACCGGGGAATACTACGAGCAGTACTTC
length: 15
J: TRBJ2-7
size: .
V: TRBV11-2
D: .

CDR3: CASSLVAGSTDTQYF
DNA: TGTGCCAGCAGTTTGGTGGCAGGGAGCACAGATACGCAGTATTTT
length: 15
J: TRBJ2-3
size: .
V: TRBV27
D: .

CDR3: CASSFDRAYGYTF
DNA: TGTGCCAGCAGCTTTGACAGGGCCTATGGCTACACCTTC
length: 13
J: TRBJ1-2
size: .
V: TRBV5-4
D: TRBD1

CDR3: CASSFGHLYEQYF
DNA: TGTGCCAGCAGCTTCGGACACCTCTACGAGCAGTACTTC
length: 13
J: TRBJ2-7
size: .
V: TRBV5-6
D: .

CDR3: CASSPARGSYTEAFF
DNA: TGTGCCAGCTCACCAGCCAGGGGCAGCTACACTGAAGCTTTCTTT
length: 15
J: TRBJ1-1
size: .
V: TRBV18
D: .

CDR3: CASSFSDGAYEQYF
DNA: TGTGCCAGCAGTTTTAGCGACGGAGCCTACGAGCAGTACTTC
length: 14
J: TRBJ2-7
size: .
V: TRBV28
D: .

CDR3: CASSELSTREQYF
DNA: TGCGCCAGCAGTGAGTTAAGTACGAGAGAGCAGTACTTC
length: 13
J: TRBJ2-7
size: few
V: TRBV10-1
D: .

CDR3: CASSSKTGGNQPQHF
DNA: TGTGCCAGCAGCTCGAAGACGGGGGGAAATCAGCCCCAGCATTTT
length: 15
J: TRBJ1-5
size: .
V: TRBV7-2
D: .

CDR3: CASSLIAYEQYF
DNA: TGTGCCAGCAGCTTGATAGCCTACGAGCAGTACTTC
length: 12
J: TRBJ2-7
size: .
V: TRBV5-5
D: .

CDR3: CSVVLRPSRLAGRTQETQYF
DNA: TGCAGCGTTGTTTTACGGCCCTCTAGGCTAGCGGGCCGAACCCAAGAGACCCAGTACTTC
length: 20
J: TRBJ2-5
size: once
V: TRBV29-1
D: TRBD2

CDR3: CASSKTSGSPEQYF
DNA: TGTGCCAGCAGTAAGACTAGCGGGAGCCCCGAGCAGTACTTC
length: 14
J: TRBJ2-7
size: .
V: TRBV27
D: TRBD2

CDR3: CASSLGAGGSTGELFF
DNA: TGTGCCAGCAGCTTAGGGGCGGGGGGAAGCACCGGGGAGCTGTTTTTT
length: 16
J: TRBJ2-2
size: .
V: TRBV7-8
D: TRBD2

CDR3: CATSHRGGYINEQFF
DNA: TGTGCCACCAGCCACAGGGGGGGATATATCAATGAGCAGTTCTTC
length: 15
J: TRBJ2-1
size: .
V: TRBV15
D: .